Here is one TCR beta chain with its context. What it recognizes is unknown. Researchers took lesional scalp punch biopsies and peripheral blood from people who were alopecia areata patients. The data were obtained in a study of CD8+ T cells in alopecia areata. Whole-study context: Treated individuals took tofacitinib by mouth, 5 to 10 mg twice daily. Regarding the study as a whole: Normal skin's resident alphabeta T cells are sequenced alongside lesional scalp T cells. In lesional scalp, particularly from alopecia totalis/universalis, clonality was higher than in normal scalp.

As the sequencing template, cDNA was produced by extracting RNA and reverse transcribing it. The repertoire was sequenced with immunoSEQ multiplex PCR; TCRdb's copy has only in-frame clones and lacks some. The sample gives more than 95,000 clones, about 40% of which show up once; 1% to 1.5% is in the top ten. V gave up 4 bases and J gave up 4 bases, with 17 bases separating them. This CDR3 region has 14 residues. Germline CDR1 is SQVTM and CDR2 is ANQGSEA. This sequence was found in a human donor with alopecia areata. Material: CD4+ T cells sorted from blood. The rearrangement uses TRBV29-1 and TRBJ2-7; a weak D match, TRBD1 (5 bases). The CDR3 region has the DNA TGCAGCGTTGTCCTTGACAGACCACCTTACGAGCAGTACTTC. Amino acid sequence: CSVVLDRPPYEQYF.